The present T cell receptor (beta chain) was sequenced within a study of cytomegalovirus exposure and HLA in healthy donors. Study overall: Most donors, around 81% of 350 to 450 genotyped, fell in the Caucasian-associated ancestry cluster.

Germline values: CDR1 LNHDA, CDR2 SQIVND (reference sequence). Trimming left V 5 bases short and J 3 bases short, with 20 bases between. The CDR3 sequence is 17 residues long. The PCR employed 60 Vbeta primers together with 13 Jbeta primers. Only in-frame clones appear in the TCRdb table, and some are missing; sequencing was by immunoSEQ multiplex PCR. The table shows approximately 200,000 clones, with 80% to 85% occurring only once. With regard to this clone: The target antigen is unknown.

Study results and limitations: Later analysis showed most CMV-associated TCR beta chains appearing HLA-restricted. Earlier analysis found most TCR beta V segments productive about 87% or about 30% of the time.

Sequencing was carried out using PBMCs. This sequence joins TRBV19 and TRBJ1-5; D unresolved. The TCR sequence derives from a woman aged 18-35 years in good health and CMV-seropositive. The CDR3 reads CASSPQPIYGDNQPQHF. The CDR3 nucleotides are TGTGCCAGTAGTCCACAGCCCATTTACGGGGACAATCAGCCCCAGCATTTT.